The 3 T cell receptor beta chains given below trace back to one sample, sequenced in a study of blood T cell repertoires in COVID-19. Method: immunoSEQ multiplex PCR; TCRdb's copy keeps in-frame clones and lacks some. In the table there are about 40,000 clones, more than 75% of which are singletons. Sequenced input: peripheral blood. These receptors all stem from a human donor in a cohort sampled during active COVID-19.

The chain recombines TRBV27 with TRBJ1-2, with D uncertain. The V end was cut by 3 bases, the J end by 3 bases, with 11 bases between. Germline V gene lookup returns CDR1 MNHEY and CDR2 SMNVEV (reference sequence). The CDR3 length is 14 residues. The CDR3 is CASSFLSGDYGYTF. The CDR3 bases are TGTGCCAGCAGTTTCCTCTCCGGGGACTATGGCTACACCTTC.

CDR3 sequence (DNA): TGCGCCAGCAGCTTGACAGTGAATCAAGAGACCCAGTACTTC. Amino acids: CASSLTVNQETQYF. V and J are TRBV5-1 and TRBJ2-5; no firm D call. CDR3 length equals 14 residues. Germline values: CDR1 SGHRS, CDR2 YFSETQ. V lost 1 base and J 2 bases, leaving 9 bases between the germline ends.

This clone has only one observation. The genes are TRBV5-3 and TRBJ2-7, with TRBD1 matching 7 bases. TRBV5-3 is designated an ORF whose function remains uncertain. V dropped 3 bases and J dropped 0; count of bases not matched to a gene: 6. This CDR3 is built from 15 residues. The CDR3 loop is CARSSDRPSSYEQYF. The CDR3 bases are TGTGCCAGAAGCTCGGACAGGCCGAGCTCCTACGAGCAGTACTTC.